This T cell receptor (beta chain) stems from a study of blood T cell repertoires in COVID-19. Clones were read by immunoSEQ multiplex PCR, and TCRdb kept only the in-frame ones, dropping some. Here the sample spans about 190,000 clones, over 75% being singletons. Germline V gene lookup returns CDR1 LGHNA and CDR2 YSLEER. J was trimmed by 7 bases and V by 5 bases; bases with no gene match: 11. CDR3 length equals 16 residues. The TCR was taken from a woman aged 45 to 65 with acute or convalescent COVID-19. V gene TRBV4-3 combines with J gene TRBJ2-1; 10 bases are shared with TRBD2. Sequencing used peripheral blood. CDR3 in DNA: TGCGCCAGCAGCAAAGGCCCCCAGCGGGAGGGAAATGAGCAGTTCTTC. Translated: CASSKGPQREGNEQFF.